Listed below are T cell receptor beta chains from one sample, sequenced in a study of T cell responses to AZD1222 COVID-19 vaccine. Measured with immunoSEQ multiplex PCR; TCRdb has only the in-frame clones, and not every one. The sample lists about 130,000 clones, approximately 94% occurring once. The material was peripheral blood, obtained on day 0 of AZD1222 vaccination. These receptors came from an adult in good health. The conserved cysteine and the conserved F or W are not part of the CDR3 here. Fields, in order: V gene, J gene, CDR3 protein.

>TRBV6-2/TRBV6-3|TRBJ2-5
ASNPGPAQGTQY
>TRBV18|TRBJ1-5
ASSPTGFVGNQPQH
>TRBV20-1|TRBJ1-5
SASPRRARGGNQPQH
>TRBV6-5|TRBJ2-1
ASSSLAGGLNEQF
>TRBV6-2/TRBV6-3|TRBJ1-1
ASSYSIALARAWNTEAF
>TRBV28|TRBJ1-4
ASSQHGTGDEKLF
>TRBV4-1|TRBJ2-2
ASSQVDRDGGELF
>TRBV3-1/TRBV3-2|TRBJ1-6
ASSQVPENSPLH
>TRBV5-5|TRBJ1-1
ASSFLGHGEAF
>TRBV6-5|TRBJ1-1
ASRFQQDTEAF
>TRBV30|TRBJ1-6
AWTPQLSVNSPLH
>TRBV3-1/TRBV3-2|TRBJ2-7
ASSHPRPGGRYEQY
>TRBV6-4|TRBJ2-2
ASSPRGEDTGELF
>TRBV5-4|TRBJ1-1
ASGSIGDTEAF
>TRBV30|TRBJ2-7
AWSRGLYEQY
>TRBV19|TRBJ1-2
ASSPRVGANYGYT
>TRBV7-8|TRBJ2-3
ASSSSSGVDTQY
>TRBV30|TRBJ2-4
AYWTPAKNIQY
>TRBV9|TRBJ2-5
ASNLGQIQETQY
>TRBV30|TRBJ2-1
AWSPVRNEQF
>TRBV30|TRBJ1-6
AWSVGGTGHSPLH
>TRBV3-1/TRBV3-2|TRBJ1-3
ASSQVRVSGNTIY
>TRBV7-9|TRBJ2-7
ASSYDTYEQY
>TRBV13|TRBJ2-2
ASSLASGELF
>TRBV2|TRBJ2-3
ARDLRGPLTDTQY
>TRBV24-1|TRBJ1-5
ATSDTKTSNQPQH
>TRBV19|TRBJ1-6
ASSSTEYSPLH
>TRBV5-1|TRBJ1-1
ASLRGTGSNTEAF
>TRBV7-8|TRBJ2-3
ASSLVGTSLWDTQY
>TRBV30|TRBJ1-3
AWSSSGGNTIY
>TRBV11-3|TRBJ1-2
ASSPYPGQPNYGYT
>TRBV30|TRBJ2-2
AWSVLNTGELF
>TRBV27|TRBJ2-1
ASSFGTGMEQF
>TRBV24-1|TRBJ2-7
ATSDSRPGQNQY
>TRBV20-1|TRBJ2-7
SAVSYEQY
>TRBV19|TRBJ2-1
ASSIAVAANEQF
>TRBV5-6|TRBJ2-4
ASSFTSQDKNIQY
>TRBV7-3|TRBJ2-3
ASSFSGPTDTQY
>TRBV30|TRBJ1-6
AWSGRGQGTSPLH
>TRBV19|TRBJ2-7
ASSPQTGIYEQY
>TRBV5-1|TRBJ1-6
ASSLPGANSPLH
>TRBV27|TRBJ1-4
ASSLKGTSRGEKLF
>TRBV7-3|TRBJ2-1
ASSLGGDYNEQF
>TRBV24-1|TRBJ1-2
ATSDPGQGPDDGYT
>TRBV12-3/TRBV12-4|TRBJ2-1
ASSFRYNEQF
>TRBV7-6|TRBJ1-5
ASSQNNGQGGLQH
>TRBV19|TRBJ1-5
ASSFTLNQPQH
>TRBV2|TRBJ1-2
ASSEATGQAGGYT
>TRBV27|TRBJ2-3
ASSSSPGRGTDTQY
>TRBV6-5|TRBJ1-1
ASRDHGGLNTEAF
>TRBV18|TRBJ2-1
ASSQGTGGPPWDEQF
>TRBV7-9|TRBJ2-5
ASSLPAGHQETQY
>TRBV4-1|TRBJ2-5
ASSHGTVETQY
>TRBV5-1|TRBJ2-5
ASRTSGEETQY
>TRBV2|TRBJ1-1
ASSWAGTGRNWGTEAF
>TRBV18|TRBJ2-7
ASSPPGPGGTYEQY
>TRBV6-5|TRBJ1-2
ASRRDSALSGYT
>TRBV19|TRBJ1-4
ASRLIATNEKLF
>TRBV28|TRBJ1-2
ASRGGYHGYT
>TRBV29-1|TRBJ2-3
SVVYPADTQY